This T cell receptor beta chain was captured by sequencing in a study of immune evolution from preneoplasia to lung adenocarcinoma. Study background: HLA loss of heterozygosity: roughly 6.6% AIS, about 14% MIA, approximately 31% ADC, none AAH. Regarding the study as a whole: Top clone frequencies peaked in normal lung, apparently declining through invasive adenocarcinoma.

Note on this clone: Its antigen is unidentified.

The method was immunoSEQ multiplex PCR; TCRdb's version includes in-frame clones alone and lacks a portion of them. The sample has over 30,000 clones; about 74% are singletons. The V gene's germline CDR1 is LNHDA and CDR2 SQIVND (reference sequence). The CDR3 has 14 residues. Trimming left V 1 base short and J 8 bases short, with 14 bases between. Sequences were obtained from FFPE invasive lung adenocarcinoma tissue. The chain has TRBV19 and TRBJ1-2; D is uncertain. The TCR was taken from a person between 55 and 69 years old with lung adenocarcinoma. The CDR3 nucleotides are TGTGCCAGTAGTATAGGCCCCTTGGAGAGCGGCTACACCTTC. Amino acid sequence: CASSIGPLESGYTF.